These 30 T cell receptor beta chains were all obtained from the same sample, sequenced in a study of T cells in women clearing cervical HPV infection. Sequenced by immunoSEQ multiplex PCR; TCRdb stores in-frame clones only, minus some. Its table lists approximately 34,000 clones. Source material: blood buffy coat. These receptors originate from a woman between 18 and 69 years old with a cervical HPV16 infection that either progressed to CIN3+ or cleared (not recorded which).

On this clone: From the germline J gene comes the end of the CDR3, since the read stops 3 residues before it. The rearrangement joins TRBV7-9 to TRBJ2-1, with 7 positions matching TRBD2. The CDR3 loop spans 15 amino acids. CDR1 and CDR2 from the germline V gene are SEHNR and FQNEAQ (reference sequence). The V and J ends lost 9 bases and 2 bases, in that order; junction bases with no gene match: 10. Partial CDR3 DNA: TGTGCCAGTTCTCTAGCTAGCGGAACCTACAATGAG. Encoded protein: CASSLASGTYNE. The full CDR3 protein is CASSLASGTYNEQFF. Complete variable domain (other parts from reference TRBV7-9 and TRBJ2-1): DTGVSQNPRHKITKRGQNVTFRCDPISEHNRLYWYRQTLGQGPEFLTYFQNEAQLEKSRLLSDRFSAERPKGSFSTLEIQRTEQGDSAMYLCASSLASGTYNEQFFGPGTRLTVL.

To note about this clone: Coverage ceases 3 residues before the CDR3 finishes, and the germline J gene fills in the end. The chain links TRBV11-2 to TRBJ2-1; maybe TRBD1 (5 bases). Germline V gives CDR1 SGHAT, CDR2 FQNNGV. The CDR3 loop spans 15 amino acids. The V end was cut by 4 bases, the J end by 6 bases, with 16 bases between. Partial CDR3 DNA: TGTGCCAGCAGCTCGATGGACACCCCGGGCAATGAG. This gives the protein CASSSMDTPGNE. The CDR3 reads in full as CASSSMDTPGNEQFF.

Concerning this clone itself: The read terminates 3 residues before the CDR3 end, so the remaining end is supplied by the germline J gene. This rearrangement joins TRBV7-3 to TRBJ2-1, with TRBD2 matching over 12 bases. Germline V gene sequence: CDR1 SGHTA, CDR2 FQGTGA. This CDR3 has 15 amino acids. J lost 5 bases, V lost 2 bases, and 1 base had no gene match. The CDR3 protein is CASSLLAGGHNEQFF. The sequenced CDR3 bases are TGTGCCAGCAGCTTACTAGCGGGGGGGCACAATGAG.

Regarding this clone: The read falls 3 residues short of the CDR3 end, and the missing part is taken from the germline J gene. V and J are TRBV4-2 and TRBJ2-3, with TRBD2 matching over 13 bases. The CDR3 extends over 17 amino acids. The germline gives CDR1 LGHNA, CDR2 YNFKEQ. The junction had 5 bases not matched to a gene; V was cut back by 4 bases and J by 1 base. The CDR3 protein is CASSRRTSGSGTDTQYF. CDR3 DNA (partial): TGTGCCAGCAGCCGCCGGACTAGCGGGAGCGGCACAGATACG.

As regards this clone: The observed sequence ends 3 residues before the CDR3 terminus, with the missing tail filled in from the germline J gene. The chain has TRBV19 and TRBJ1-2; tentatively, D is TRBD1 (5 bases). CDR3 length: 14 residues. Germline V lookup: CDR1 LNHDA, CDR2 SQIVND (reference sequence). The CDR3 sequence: CASSIDHGGNDYTF. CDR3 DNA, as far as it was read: TGTGCCAGTAGTATAGATCATGGGGGGAATGAC. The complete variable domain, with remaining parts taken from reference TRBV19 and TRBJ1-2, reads DGGITQSPKYLFRKEGQNVTLSCEQNLNHDAMYWYRQDPGQGLRLIYYSQIVNDFQKGDIAEGYSVSREKKESFPLTVTSAQKNPTAFYLCASSIDHGGNDYTFGSGTRLTVV.

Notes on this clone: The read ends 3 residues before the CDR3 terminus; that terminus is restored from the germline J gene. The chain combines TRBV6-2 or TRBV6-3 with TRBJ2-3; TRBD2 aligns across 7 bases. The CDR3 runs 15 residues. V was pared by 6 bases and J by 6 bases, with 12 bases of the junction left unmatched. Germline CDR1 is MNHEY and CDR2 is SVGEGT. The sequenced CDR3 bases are TGTGCCAGCAGCCCCCCGCTAGCGGATAGGGATACG. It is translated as CASSPPLADRDT. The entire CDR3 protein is CASSPPLADRDTQYF.

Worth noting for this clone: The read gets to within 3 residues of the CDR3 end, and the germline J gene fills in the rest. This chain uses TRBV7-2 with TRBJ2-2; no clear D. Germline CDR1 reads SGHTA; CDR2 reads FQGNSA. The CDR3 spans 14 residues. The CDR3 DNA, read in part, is TGTGCCAGCAGCGTCCCAGTTTATAATTCACCG. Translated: CASSVPVYNSP. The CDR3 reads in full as CASSVPVYNSPLFF.

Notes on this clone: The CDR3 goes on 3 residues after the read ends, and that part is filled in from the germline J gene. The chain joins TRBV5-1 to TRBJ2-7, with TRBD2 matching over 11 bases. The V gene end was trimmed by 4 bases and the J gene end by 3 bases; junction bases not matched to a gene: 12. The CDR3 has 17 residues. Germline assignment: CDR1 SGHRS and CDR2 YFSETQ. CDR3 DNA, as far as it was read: TGCGCCAGCAGCATACCAGCCGGGACTAGCGGCTTCTACGAG. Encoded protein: CASSIPAGTSGFYE. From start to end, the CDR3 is CASSIPAGTSGFYEQYF. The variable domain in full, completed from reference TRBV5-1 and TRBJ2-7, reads KAGVTQTPRYLIKTRGQQVTLSCSPISGHRSVSWYQQTPGQGLQFLFEYFSETQRNKGNFPGRFSGRQFSNSRSEMNVSTLELGDSALYLCASSIPAGTSGFYEQYFGPGTRLTVT.

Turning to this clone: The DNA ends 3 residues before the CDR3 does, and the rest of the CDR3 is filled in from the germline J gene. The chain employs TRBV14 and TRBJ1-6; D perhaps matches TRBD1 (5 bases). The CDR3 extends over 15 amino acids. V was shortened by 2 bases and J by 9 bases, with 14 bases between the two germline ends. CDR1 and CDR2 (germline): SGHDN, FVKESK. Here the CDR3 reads CASSQKGQRGSPLHF. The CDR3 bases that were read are TGTGCCAGCAGCCAAAAGGGGCAGAGGGGTTCACCC.

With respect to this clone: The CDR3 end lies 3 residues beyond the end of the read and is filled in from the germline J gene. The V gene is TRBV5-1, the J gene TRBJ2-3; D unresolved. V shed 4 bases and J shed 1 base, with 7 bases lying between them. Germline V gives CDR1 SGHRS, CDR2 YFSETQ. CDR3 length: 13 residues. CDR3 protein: CASSPQGTDTQYF. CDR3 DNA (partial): TGCGCCAGCAGCCCCCAGGGCACAGATACG. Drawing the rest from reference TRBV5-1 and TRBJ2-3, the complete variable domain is KAGVTQTPRYLIKTRGQQVTLSCSPISGHRSVSWYQQTPGQGLQFLFEYFSETQRNKGNFPGRFSGRQFSNSRSEMNVSTLELGDSALYLCASSPQGTDTQYFGPGTRLTVL.

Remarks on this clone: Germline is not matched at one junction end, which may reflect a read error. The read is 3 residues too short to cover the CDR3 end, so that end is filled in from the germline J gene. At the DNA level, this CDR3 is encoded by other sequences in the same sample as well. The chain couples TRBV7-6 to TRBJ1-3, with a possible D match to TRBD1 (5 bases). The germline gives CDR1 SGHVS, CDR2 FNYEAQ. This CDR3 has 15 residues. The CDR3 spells CASSPNRWPGNTIYF. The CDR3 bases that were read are TGTGCCAGCAGCCCAAACAGGTGGCCTGGAAACACA.

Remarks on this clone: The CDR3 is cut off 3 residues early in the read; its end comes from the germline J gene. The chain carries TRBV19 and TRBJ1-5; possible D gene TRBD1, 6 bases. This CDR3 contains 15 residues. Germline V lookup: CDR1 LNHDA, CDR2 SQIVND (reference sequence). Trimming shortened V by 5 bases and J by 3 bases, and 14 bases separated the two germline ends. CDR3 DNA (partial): TGTGCCAGTAGTTGGGGGGGGCGGGTCAATCAGCCC. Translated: CASSWGGRVNQP. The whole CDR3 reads CASSWGGRVNQPQHF. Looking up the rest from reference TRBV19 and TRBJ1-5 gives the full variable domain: DGGITQSPKYLFRKEGQNVTLSCEQNLNHDAMYWYRQDPGQGLRLIYYSQIVNDFQKGDIAEGYSVSREKKESFPLTVTSAQKNPTAFYLCASSWGGRVNQPQHFGDGTRLSIL.

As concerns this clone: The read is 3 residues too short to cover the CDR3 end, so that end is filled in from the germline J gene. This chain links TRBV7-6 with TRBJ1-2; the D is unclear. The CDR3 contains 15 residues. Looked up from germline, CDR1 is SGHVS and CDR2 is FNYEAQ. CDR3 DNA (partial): TGTGCCAGCAGCGAGACTAGCGGAAACACAGATACC. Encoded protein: CASSETSGNTDT. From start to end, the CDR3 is CASSETSGNTDTYTF.

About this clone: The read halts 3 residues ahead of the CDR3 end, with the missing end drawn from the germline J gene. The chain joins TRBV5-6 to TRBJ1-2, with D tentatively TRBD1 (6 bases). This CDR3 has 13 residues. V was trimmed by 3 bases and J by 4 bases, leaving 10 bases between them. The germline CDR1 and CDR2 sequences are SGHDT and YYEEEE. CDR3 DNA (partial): TGTGCCAGCAGCTATGGACAGTCCTATGGC. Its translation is CASSYGQSYG. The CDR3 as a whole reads CASSYGQSYGYTF.

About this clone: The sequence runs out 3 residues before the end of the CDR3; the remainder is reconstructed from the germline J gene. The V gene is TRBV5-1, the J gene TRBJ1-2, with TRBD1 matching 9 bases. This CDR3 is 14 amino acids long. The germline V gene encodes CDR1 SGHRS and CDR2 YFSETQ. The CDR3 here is CASNGQGKGTDYTF. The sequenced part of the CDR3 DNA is TGCGCCAGCAACGGACAGGGGAAAGGAACCGAC.

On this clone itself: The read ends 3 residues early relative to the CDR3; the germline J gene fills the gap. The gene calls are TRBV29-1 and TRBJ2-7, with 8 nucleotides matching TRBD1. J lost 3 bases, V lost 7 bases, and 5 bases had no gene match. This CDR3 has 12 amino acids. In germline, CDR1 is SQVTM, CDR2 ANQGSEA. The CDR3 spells CSAQTGVYEQYF. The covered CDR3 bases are TGCAGCGCCCAGACAGGGGTCTACGAG.

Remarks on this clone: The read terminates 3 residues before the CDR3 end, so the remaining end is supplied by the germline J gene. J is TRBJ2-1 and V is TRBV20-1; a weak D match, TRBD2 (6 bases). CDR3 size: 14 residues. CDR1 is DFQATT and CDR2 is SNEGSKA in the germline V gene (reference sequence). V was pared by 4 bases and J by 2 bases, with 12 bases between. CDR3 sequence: CSATPTRAYNEQFF. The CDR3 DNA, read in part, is TGCAGTGCTACCCCGACTAGAGCCTACAATGAG.

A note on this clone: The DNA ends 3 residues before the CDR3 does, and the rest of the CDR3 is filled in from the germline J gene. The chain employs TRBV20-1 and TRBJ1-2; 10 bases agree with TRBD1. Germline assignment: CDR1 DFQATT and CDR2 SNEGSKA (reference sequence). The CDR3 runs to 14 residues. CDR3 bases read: TGCAGTGCTAGGGGCCTTGGACAGGGGGTAGGC. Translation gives CSARGLGQGVG. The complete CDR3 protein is CSARGLGQGVGYTF.

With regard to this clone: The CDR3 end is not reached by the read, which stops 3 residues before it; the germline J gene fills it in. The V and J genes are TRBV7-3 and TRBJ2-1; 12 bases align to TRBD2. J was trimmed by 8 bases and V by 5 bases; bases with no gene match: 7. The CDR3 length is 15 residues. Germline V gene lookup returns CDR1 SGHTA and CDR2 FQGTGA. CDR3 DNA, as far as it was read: TGTGCCAGCAGCGCTTCTAGCGGGGGGGCATATGAG. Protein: CASSASSGGAYE. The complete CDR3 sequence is CASSASSGGAYEQFF.

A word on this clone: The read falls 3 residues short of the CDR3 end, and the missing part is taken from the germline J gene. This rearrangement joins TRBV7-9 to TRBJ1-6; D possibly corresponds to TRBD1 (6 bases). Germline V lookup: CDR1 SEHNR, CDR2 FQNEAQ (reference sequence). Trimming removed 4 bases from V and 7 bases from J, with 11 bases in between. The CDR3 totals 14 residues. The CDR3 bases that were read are TGTGCCAGCAGCTACGGGACAACGAATTCACCC. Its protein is CASSYGTTNSP. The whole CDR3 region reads CASSYGTTNSPLHF.

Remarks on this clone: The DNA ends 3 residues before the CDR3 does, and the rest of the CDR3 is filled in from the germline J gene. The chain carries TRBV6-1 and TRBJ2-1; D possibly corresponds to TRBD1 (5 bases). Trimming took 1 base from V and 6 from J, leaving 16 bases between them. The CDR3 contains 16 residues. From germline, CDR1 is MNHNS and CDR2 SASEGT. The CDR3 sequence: CASSEGWVGRGNEQFF. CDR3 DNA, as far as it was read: TGTGCCAGCAGTGAAGGTTGGGTGGGTAGGGGCAATGAG.

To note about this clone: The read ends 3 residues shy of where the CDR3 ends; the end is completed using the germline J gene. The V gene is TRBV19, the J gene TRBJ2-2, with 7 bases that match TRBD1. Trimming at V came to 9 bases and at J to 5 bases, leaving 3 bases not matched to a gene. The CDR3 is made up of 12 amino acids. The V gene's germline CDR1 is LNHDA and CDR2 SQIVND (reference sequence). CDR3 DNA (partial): TGTGCCAGCACGACAGGGACCGGGGAG. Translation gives CASTTGTGE. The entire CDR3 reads CASTTGTGELFF.

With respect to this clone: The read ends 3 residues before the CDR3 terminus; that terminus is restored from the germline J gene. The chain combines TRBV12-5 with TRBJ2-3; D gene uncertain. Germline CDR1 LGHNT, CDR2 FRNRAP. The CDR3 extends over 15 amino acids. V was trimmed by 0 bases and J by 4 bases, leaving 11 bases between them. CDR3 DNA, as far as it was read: TGTGCTAGTGGTTTGGTCCGCACGGTCGCAGATACG. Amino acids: CASGLVRTVADT. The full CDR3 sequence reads CASGLVRTVADTQYF.

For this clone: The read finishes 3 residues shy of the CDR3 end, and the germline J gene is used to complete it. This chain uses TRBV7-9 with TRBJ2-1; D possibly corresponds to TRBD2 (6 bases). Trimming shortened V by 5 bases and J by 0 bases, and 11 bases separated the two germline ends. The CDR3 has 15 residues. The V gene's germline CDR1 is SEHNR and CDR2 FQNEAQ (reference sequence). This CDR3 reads CASSAGGASYNEQFF. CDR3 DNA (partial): TGTGCCAGCAGCGCCGGAGGGGCCTCCTACAATGAG.

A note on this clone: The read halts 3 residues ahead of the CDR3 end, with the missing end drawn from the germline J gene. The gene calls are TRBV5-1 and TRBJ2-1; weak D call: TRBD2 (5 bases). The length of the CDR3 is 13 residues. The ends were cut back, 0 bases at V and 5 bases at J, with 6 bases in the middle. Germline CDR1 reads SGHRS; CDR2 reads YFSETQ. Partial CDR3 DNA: TGCGCCAGCAGCTTGGTTAGCGACAATGAG. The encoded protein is CASSLVSDNE. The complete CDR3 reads CASSLVSDNEQFF.

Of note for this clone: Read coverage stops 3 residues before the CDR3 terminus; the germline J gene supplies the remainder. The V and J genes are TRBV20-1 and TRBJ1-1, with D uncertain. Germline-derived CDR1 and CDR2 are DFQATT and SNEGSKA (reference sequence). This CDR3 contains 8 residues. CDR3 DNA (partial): TGCAGTGCCCAGGAG. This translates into CSAQE. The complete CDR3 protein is CSAQEAFF.

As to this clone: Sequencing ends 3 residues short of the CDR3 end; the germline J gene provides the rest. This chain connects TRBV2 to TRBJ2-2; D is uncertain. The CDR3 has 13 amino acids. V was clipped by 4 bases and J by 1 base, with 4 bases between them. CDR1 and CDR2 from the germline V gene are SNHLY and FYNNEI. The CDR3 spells CASSGQNTGELFF. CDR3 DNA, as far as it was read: TGTGCCAGCAGTGGACAGAACACCGGGGAG.

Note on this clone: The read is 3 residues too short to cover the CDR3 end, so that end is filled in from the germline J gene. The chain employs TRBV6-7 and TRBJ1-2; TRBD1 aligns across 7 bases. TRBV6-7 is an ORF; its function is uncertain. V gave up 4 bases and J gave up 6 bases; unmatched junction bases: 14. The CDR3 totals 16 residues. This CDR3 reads CASSSYSGTDLDGYTF. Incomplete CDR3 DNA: TGTGCCAGCAGTTCCTACTCCGGGACAGATCTAGATGGC.

The CDR3 DNA, read in part, is TGCGCCAGCAGCCTTTCACAGGGAGGGAACACTGAA. This encodes CASSLSQGGNTE. The whole CDR3 reads CASSLSQGGNTEAFF. This chain links TRBV5-1 with TRBJ1-1, with a weak D call TRBD1 (6 bases). The missing CDR3 end, 3 residues past where the read stops, is filled in from the germline J gene. CDR1 and CDR2 (germline): SGHRS, YFSETQ. V was clipped by 4 bases and J by 1 base, with 14 bases between them. There are 15 residues in the CDR3. The full variable domain, with the rest looked up from reference TRBV5-1 and TRBJ1-1, is KAGVTQTPRYLIKTRGQQVTLSCSPISGHRSVSWYQQTPGQGLQFLFEYFSETQRNKGNFPGRFSGRQFSNSRSEMNVSTLELGDSALYLCASSLSQGGNTEAFFGQGTRLTVV.

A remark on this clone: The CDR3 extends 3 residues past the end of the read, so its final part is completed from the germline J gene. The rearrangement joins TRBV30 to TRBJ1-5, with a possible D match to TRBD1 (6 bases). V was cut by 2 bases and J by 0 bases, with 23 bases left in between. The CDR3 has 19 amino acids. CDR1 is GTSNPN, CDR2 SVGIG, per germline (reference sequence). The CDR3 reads CAWSTPTGLWPNSNQPQHF. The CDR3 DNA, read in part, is TGTGCCTGGAGTACCCCTACAGGGCTTTGGCCAAATAGCAATCAGCCC.